The clone carrying this T cell receptor (beta chain) was recorded many times. First-strand cDNA relied on TRAV- and TRBV-specific primers spanning alpha and beta chains. TCR amplification used around 20 PCR cycles, a constant-region primer and a V-primer adapter. TCRdb ran MiXCR on the reads and lists one entry per CDR3 protein. The table includes 80,000 to 90,000 distinct CDR3 sequences, roughly a sixth detected once. The data originate from a study of low-dose radiotherapy and immunotherapy resistance in tumors. Time point described: before trial treatment. Donors were given nivolumab, ipilimumab, aspirin, low-dose cyclophosphamide and low-dose radiotherapy. Germline lookup yields CDR1 SGHVS and CDR2 FNYEAQ. The CDR3 covers 14 residues. V lost 2 bases to trimming and J lost 7 bases, with 9 bases between them.

The rearrangement uses TRBV7-6 and TRBJ1-6, with TRBD1 as a possible D gene (6 bases). The TCR comes from a male donor with prostate cancer. Sample: PBMCs, taken before treatment. DNA for the CDR3: TGTGCCAGCAGCTTAAGGGGGTCCAATTCACCCCTCCACTTT. The encoded protein is CASSLRGSNSPLHF.